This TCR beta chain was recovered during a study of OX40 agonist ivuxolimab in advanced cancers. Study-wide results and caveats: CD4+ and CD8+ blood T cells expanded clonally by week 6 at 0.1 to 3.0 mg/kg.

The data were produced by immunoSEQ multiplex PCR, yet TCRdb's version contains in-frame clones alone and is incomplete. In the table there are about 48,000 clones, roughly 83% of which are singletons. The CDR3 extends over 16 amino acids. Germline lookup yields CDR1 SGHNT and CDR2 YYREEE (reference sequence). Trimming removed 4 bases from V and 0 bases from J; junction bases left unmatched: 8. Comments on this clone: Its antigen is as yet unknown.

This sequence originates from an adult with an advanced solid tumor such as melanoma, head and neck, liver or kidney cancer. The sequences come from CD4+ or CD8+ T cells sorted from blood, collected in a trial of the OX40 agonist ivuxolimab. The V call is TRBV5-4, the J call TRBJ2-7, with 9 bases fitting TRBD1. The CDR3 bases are TGTGCCAGCAGCCCGGGACAGGGAAAGGTCTCCTACGAGCAGTACTTC. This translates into CASSPGQGKVSYEQYF.